This T cell receptor beta chain was documented in a study of molecular identifiers for immune sequencing clone quantification. Study-level background: Five aliquots were made in replicates from the RNA of approximately 20,000 or 98,000 naive CD8 cells, and four were sequenced. Study conclusions and caveats: It was shown that clones above 20 RNA copies held over 97% of effector molecules, but under 1% in naive cells.

MiXCR, run by TCRdb on the PCR reads, gives a single entry per CDR3 protein. The table records around 480,000 distinct CDR3 sequences, over 20% of them present only once. About this clonotype: Its antigen remains unknown.

Naive CD8 T cell sorting was performed on the CD8+CD4-CCR7+CD45RA+ phenotype. The sequence derives from a human donor in good health. Some libraries in this study had Jurkat cell RNA spiked in. Sequencing was done on a sample of naive CD8+ T cells from blood, with Jurkat cell RNA spiked in. The subset: FACS-sorted CD8+CD4-CCR7+CD45RA+ naive T cells.

CDR3 residues: CASSLAGRTLEQYF. The CDR3 DNA follows: TGTGCCAGCAGCTTAGCCGGCAGGACACTCGAGCAGTACTTC. The V call is TRBV13, the J call TRBJ2-7; D might be TRBD1 (5 bases). CDR1 PRHDT and CDR2 FYEKMQ come from the germline V gene (reference sequence). The CDR3 runs 14 residues. The V end was cut by 1 base, the J end by 6 bases, with 13 bases between.